These T cell receptor beta chains were read from a single sample in a study of cytomegalovirus exposure and HLA in healthy donors. This table comes from immunoSEQ multiplex PCR, and its TCRdb copy is limited to in-frame clones, with some not included. The table includes some 120,000 clones, 75% to 85% detected once. The sample taken for sequencing was PBMCs. The receptor set was obtained from a woman aged 45-59 years in good health and CMV-seropositive. CDR3s include the opening cysteine and the closing phenylalanine or tryptophan. The D gene is left open where the match is weak. Size tells how often a clone was seen (once, few, many) or the class of an expanded clone, and some rows leave it out.

j_call: TRBJ1-6; clone_size: -; v_call: TRBV5-5; d_call: TRBD1; cdr3_nt: TGTGCCAGCAGCCAAGACCCGACAGGGAACAATTCACCCCTCCACTTT; cdr3_aa: CASSQDPTGNNSPLHF
j_call: TRBJ2-3; clone_size: -; v_call: TRBV11-2; d_call: TRBD2; cdr3_nt: TGTGCCAGCAGCCGTCCCCGCCTAGCGGGGGTAAGCACAGATACGCAGTATTTT; cdr3_aa: CASSRPRLAGVSTDTQYF
j_call: TRBJ1-4; clone_size: -; v_call: TRBV25-1; d_call: TRBD1; cdr3_nt: TGTGCCAGCAGTGACGGGGGACAGGGAAATGAAAAACTGTTTTTT; cdr3_aa: CASSDGGQGNEKLFF
j_call: TRBJ1-2; clone_size: -; v_call: TRBV7-6; d_call: TRBD1; cdr3_nt: TGTGCCAGCAGCCCGGGACAGGGCGGATATGGCTACACCTTC; cdr3_aa: CASSPGQGGYGYTF
j_call: TRBJ1-3; clone_size: few; v_call: TRBV4-3; d_call: -; cdr3_nt: TGCGCCAGCAGCCAAGTAATGCCGGGGCTGGGACTTGGAAACACCATATATTTT; cdr3_aa: CASSQVMPGLGLGNTIYF
j_call: TRBJ2-7; clone_size: -; v_call: TRBV11-1; d_call: TRBD2; cdr3_nt: TGTGCCAGCAGCTTAGGGACTAGCGGGTACGAGCAGTACTTC; cdr3_aa: CASSLGTSGYEQYF
j_call: TRBJ2-3; clone_size: -; v_call: TRBV11-2; d_call: -; cdr3_nt: TGTGCCAGCAGCTTAGTGGTGGGAGGACCCACAGATACGCAGTATTTT; cdr3_aa: CASSLVVGGPTDTQYF
j_call: TRBJ2-7; clone_size: -; v_call: TRBV25-1; d_call: -; cdr3_nt: TGTGCCAGCGAGCGAAGGGGACTGAACGAGCAGTACTTC; cdr3_aa: CASERRGLNEQYF
j_call: TRBJ2-7; clone_size: -; v_call: TRBV13; d_call: TRBD1; cdr3_nt: TGTGCCAGCAGCTTCCAGACAGGGTCCAGGGAGCAGTACTTC; cdr3_aa: CASSFQTGSREQYF
j_call: TRBJ2-2; clone_size: -; v_call: TRBV28; d_call: -; cdr3_nt: TGTGCCAGCAGACTCCTGTTGACAGAATCCGGGGAGCTGTTTTTT; cdr3_aa: CASRLLLTESGELFF
j_call: TRBJ2-1; clone_size: -; v_call: TRBV4-2; d_call: -; cdr3_nt: TGTGTCAGCAGCATTATCCCCAATGAGCAGTTCTTC; cdr3_aa: CVSSIIPNEQFF
j_call: TRBJ2-5; clone_size: -; v_call: TRBV29-1; d_call: TRBD2; cdr3_nt: TGCAGCGTCGGGGGGGGGATAGAAGAGACCCAGTACTTC; cdr3_aa: CSVGGGIEETQYF